These T cell receptor beta chains were read from a single sample in a study of blood T cell repertoires in COVID-19. Repertoires were generated with immunoSEQ multiplex PCR, while TCRdb's copy carries only in-frame clones and drops some. The sample includes 310,000 or so clones, 89% of them seen just once. Source material: PBMCs or T cells enriched from blood (not recorded which). Every receptor here comes from a woman aged 40-49 years who had recovered from COVID-19. CDR3s include the opening cysteine and the closing phenylalanine or tryptophan.

j_gene,v_gene,CDR3aa
TRBJ2-3,TRBV6-5,CASSRSGEDTQYF
TRBJ2-1,TRBV7-6,CASSSLAGLGGQFF
TRBJ2-1,TRBV27,CASTSGGRRNEQFF
TRBJ1-3,TRBV28,CASSLWRTGGTFSGNTIYF
TRBJ2-7,TRBV6-5,CASRRDRGNEQYF
TRBJ1-6,TRBV7-8,CASSSRDRSNRPLHF
TRBJ1-5,TRBV19,CASSTPGRGTSNQPQHF
TRBJ2-3,TRBV18,CASSPGQQTDTQYF
TRBJ2-1,TRBV15,CATSRDYSYNEQFF
TRBJ2-1,TRBV6-5,CASSYGLAYNEQFF
TRBJ1-1,TRBV5-8,CASSFWGAEAFF
TRBJ2-2,TRBV4-3,CASSQVTDSGELFF
TRBJ2-7,TRBV11-3,CASSATVEGTYEQYF
TRBJ1-6,TRBV19,CATRTANSYNSPLHF
TRBJ2-7,TRBV19,CASSMDRGDEQYF
TRBJ1-1,TRBV18,CASSPWANTEAFF
TRBJ2-7,TRBV12-3/TRBV12-4,CASRGLPSYEQYF
TRBJ1-2,TRBV6-6,CASSRQGKSLSYGYTF
TRBJ2-3,TRBV7-2,CASSWRTGGTDTQYF
TRBJ1-6,TRBV7-6,CASSPRVLDSPLHF
TRBJ2-2,TRBV2,CASSMVAGADGGELFF
TRBJ2-1,TRBV4-1,CASSLGTTYNEQFF
TRBJ1-2,TRBV11-2,CASSLVAGWNYGYTF
TRBJ1-2,TRBV6-5,CASSYSGVAGNYGYTF
TRBJ2-5,TRBV19,CASSIVQGKQETQYF
TRBJ1-2,TRBV24-1,CATSDTSAGSNYGYTF
TRBJ1-3,TRBV4-3,CASSPVGLLGNTIYF
TRBJ1-3,TRBV18,CASSLQGNGNTIYF
TRBJ2-5,TRBV5-4,CASRTSGSNQETQYF
TRBJ1-1,TRBV2,CASSEGGYTEAFF
TRBJ1-1,TRBV7-8,CASSFPRRQGGTEAFF
TRBJ2-7,TRBV4-1,CASSPTGADFYEQYF
TRBJ1-1,TRBV7-2,CASSLYRVSTEAFF
TRBJ1-2,TRBV10-1,CASSDKPKYYTF
TRBJ2-5,TRBV7-3,CASSLAGGRETQYF
TRBJ2-1,TRBV11-2,CASSLAGRDYNEQFF
TRBJ2-1,TRBV12-3/TRBV12-4,CASMSWEGDEQFF
TRBJ2-2,TRBV7-2,CASSNPGTGELFF
TRBJ2-1,TRBV5-4,CASSLGPGEYNEQFF
TRBJ2-1,TRBV19,CASMSRAGGHVGEQFF
TRBJ1-5,TRBV11-2,CASSPATGYGQPQHF
TRBJ1-1,TRBV11-3,CASSLSPNTEAFF
TRBJ2-5,TRBV2,CASTSGSGGQETQYF
TRBJ2-5,TRBV30,CAWSVQGRETQYF
TRBJ2-1,TRBV12-5,CASGLVLWDSDNEQFF
TRBJ2-7,TRBV7-2,CASSPGLELYEQYF
TRBJ2-5,TRBV2,CASQPGGAWETQYF
TRBJ2-5,TRBV4-2,CASSQGGQGQETQYF
TRBJ2-1,TRBV9,CASSPRGLAGGSYNEQFF
TRBJ2-2,TRBV18,CASRGQGASGELFF
TRBJ2-7,TRBV19,CASSMGRGRSYEQYF
TRBJ2-3,TRBV27,CASSWGHGTDTQYF
TRBJ2-2,TRBV4-3,CASSQELGLGINTGELFF
TRBJ2-7,TRBV6-2/TRBV6-3,CASSYSTHEQYF
TRBJ1-2,TRBV2,CASSAGGLNYGYTF